The rows below give T cell receptor beta chains drawn from one sample of a study of Graves' ophthalmopathy and Graves' hyperthyroidism. TCRdb reprocessed the multiplex PCR reads with MiXCR, giving one entry per CDR3 protein. The sample gives some 390,000 distinct CDR3 sequences, around 17% of which show up once; roughly 1.5% is in the top ten. The sample consisted of peripheral blood. Every receptor here comes from a woman in her late teens or twenties with Graves' ophthalmopathy. The CDR3 runs from the conserved cysteine through the conserved F or W. Clone size appears in some rows only: once, few, many, or a class for an expanded clone.

>TRBJ2-7|TRBV6-2/TRBV6-3|.
CTSSYSLGDGIYEQYF
>TRBJ2-7|TRBV6-2/TRBV6-3|many
CASSRGEQYF
>TRBJ1-1|TRBV6-1|many
CASSEEQGYTEAFF
>TRBJ2-7|TRBV7-2|many
CASSLSGEGTSSYEQYF
>TRBJ2-7|TRBV11-2|many
CASRSLVREWGYEQYF
>TRBJ1-2|TRBV7-2|many
CAAAWGSNYGYTF
>TRBJ1-5|TRBV28|.
CASSLPPQPQHF
>TRBJ1-2|TRBV6-5|many
CASSYLGAGHGYTF
>TRBJ2-7|TRBV6-5|many
CASSYGTGPNEQYF
>TRBJ1-1|TRBV30|.
CAWSPDRQGSKAFF
>TRBJ1-1|TRBV12-3/TRBV12-4|.
CASSTGSPYEAFF
>TRBJ1-2|TRBV11-2|many
CASRDGTLNGYTF
>TRBJ1-1|TRBV7-2|many
CASSFAGTVMNTEAFF
>TRBJ1-1|TRBV28|.
CASRLDKAFF
>TRBJ2-5|TRBV7-9|many
CASSDQGTAPQETQYF
>TRBJ1-3|TRBV6-1|.
CASSPNPGGNTIYF
>TRBJ2-7|TRBV2|many
CASRGRRSSYEQYF
>TRBJ2-1|TRBV7-2|.
CASSLVGGRRNNEQFF
>TRBJ1-1|TRBV7-8|many
CASSSPLGTEAFF
>TRBJ2-7|TRBV6-1|many
CASSDGQGSYEQYF
>TRBJ2-7|TRBV7-3|.
CASSGEGTYEQYF
>TRBJ1-6|TRBV28|.
CASSLRVSPLHF
>TRBJ1-2|TRBV6-2/TRBV6-3|many
CASTLRHDGYTF
>TRBJ2-4|TRBV12-3/TRBV12-4|many
CASSLGGANIQYF
>TRBJ1-1|TRBV6-5|many
CASSSPRQGANTEAFF
>TRBJ2-7|TRBV27|.
CASSLSWDGYEQYF
>TRBJ2-7|TRBV11-2|few
CASSLLVQGEQYF
>TRBJ2-5|TRBV6-2/TRBV6-3|few
CASSYSLSVQETQYF
>TRBJ2-5|TRBV6-1|many
CASSTLTSQETQYF
>TRBJ1-2|TRBV12-3/TRBV12-4|few
CASSLLGRGAGYGYTF
>TRBJ1-2|TRBV4-2|many
CASSQEGGYGYTF
>TRBJ1-1|TRBV15|.
CATSKDPVTGGNTEAFF
>TRBJ2-2|TRBV6-1|many
CASTGSGRTWELFF
>TRBJ2-2|TRBV15|many
CATSLKTGPTGELFF
>TRBJ2-7|TRBV28|few
CASRALAGASYEQYF
>TRBJ2-2|TRBV10-1|many
CASSESFVGELFF
>TRBJ1-5|TRBV7-2|.
CASTIQGGQPQHF
>TRBJ1-5|TRBV28|.
CASGGYLEGDQPQHF
>TRBJ1-6|TRBV27|many
CASSLPRQVPLHF
>TRBJ2-7|TRBV27|many
CASSFRGPMNEQCF
>TRBJ2-7|TRBV6-5|many
CASSSSGTYYEQYF
>TRBJ1-2|TRBV6-5|many
CASSPGTGRDYGYTF
>TRBJ1-1|TRBV6-5|many
CASRVGTAIPNTEAFF
>TRBJ2-5|TRBV12-3/TRBV12-4|.
CASSFSEGTQYF
>TRBJ2-5|TRBV12-5|.
CASGFPPETQYF
>TRBJ2-5|TRBV12-3/TRBV12-4|many
CASKGGSETQYF
>TRBJ1-2|TRBV27|many
CASLGGQGLSSGYGYTF
>TRBJ2-4|TRBV19|many
CASSIGGGRGAKNIQYF
>TRBJ1-5|TRBV6-2/TRBV6-3|many
CASSRTRYSNQPQHF
>TRBJ1-5|TRBV7-2|.
CASSLGQGLSQPQHF
>TRBJ1-2|TRBV12-5|many
CASGPGTGVYGYTF
>TRBJ1-6|TRBV20-1|many
CSARAATGHNYNSPLHF
>TRBJ2-7|TRBV7-2|many
CASSLSWTSYEQYF
>TRBJ1-1|TRBV6-2/TRBV6-3|many
CASSSADNTEAFF
>TRBJ1-1|TRBV7-8|many
CASSWVRPLPNTEAFF